This TCR beta chain was observed in a study of blood T cell repertoires in COVID-19. Sequencing used immunoSEQ multiplex PCR; TCRdb keeps in-frame clones, though not all of them. The sample contains 60,000 to 75,000 clones, roughly 86% of which appear only once. The junction had 6 bases not matched to a gene; V was cut back by 5 bases and J by 4 bases. This CDR3 is 14 amino acids long. Germline loops: CDR1 SEHNR, CDR2 FQNEAQ (reference sequence). The chain has TRBV7-9 and TRBJ2-7; TRBD1 agrees at 9 bases. Material for sequencing was peripheral blood. The receptor comes from a woman in her sixties or seventies with acute or convalescent COVID-19. CDR3 residues: CASSPTGGKYEQYF. The CDR3 nucleotides read TGTGCCAGCAGCCCGACAGGGGGAAAGTACGAGCAGTACTTC.